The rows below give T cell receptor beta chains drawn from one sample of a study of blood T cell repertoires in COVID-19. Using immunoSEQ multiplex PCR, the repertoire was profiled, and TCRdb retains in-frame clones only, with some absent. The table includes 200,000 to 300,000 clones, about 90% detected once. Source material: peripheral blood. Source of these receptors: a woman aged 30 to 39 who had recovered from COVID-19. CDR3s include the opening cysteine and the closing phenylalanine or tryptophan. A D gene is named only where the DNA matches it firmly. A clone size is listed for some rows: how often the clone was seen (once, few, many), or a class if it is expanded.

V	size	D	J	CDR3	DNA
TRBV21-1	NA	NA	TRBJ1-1	CASSKGGQGEAFF	TGTGCCAGCAGCAAAGGGGGACAGGGTGAAGCTTTCTTT
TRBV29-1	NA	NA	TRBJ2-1	CSVEDHPDTHNEQFF	TGCAGCGTTGAAGATCACCCGGACACACACAATGAGCAGTTCTTC
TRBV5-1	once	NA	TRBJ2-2	CASSLVLDTGELFF	TGCGCCAGCAGCTTGGTTCTAGACACCGGGGAGCTGTTTTTT
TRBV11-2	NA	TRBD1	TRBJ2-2	CASSFGTGGSGELFF	TGTGCCAGCAGCTTTGGGACAGGGGGATCCGGGGAGCTGTTTTTT
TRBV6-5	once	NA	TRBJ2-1	CASSTRDIYNEQFF	TGTGCCAGCAGTACTCGGGACATCTACAATGAGCAGTTCTTC
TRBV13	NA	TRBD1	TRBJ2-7	CASSLVGQTYEQYF	TGTGCCAGCAGCTTGGTGGGACAGACCTACGAGCAGTACTTC
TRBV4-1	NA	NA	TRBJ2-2	CASSQAGTGTGELFF	TGCGCCAGCAGCCAGGCCGGGACTGGCACCGGGGAGCTGTTTTTT
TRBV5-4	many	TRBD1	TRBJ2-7	CASSLPLPGQGDYEQYF	TGTGCCAGCAGCCTTCCTTTACCGGGACAGGGTGACTACGAGCAGTACTTC
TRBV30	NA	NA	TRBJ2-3	CAWSWAVGRTDTQYF	TGTGCCTGGAGTTGGGCAGTGGGGCGCACAGATACGCAGTATTTT
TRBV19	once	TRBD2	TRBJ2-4	CASRSSGVSKNIQYF	TGTGCCAGTAGGTCGAGCGGGGTATCCAAAAACATTCAGTACTTC
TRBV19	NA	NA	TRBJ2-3	CASSNTEGTDTQYF	TGTGCCAGTAGTAACACCGAGGGCACAGATACGCAGTATTTT
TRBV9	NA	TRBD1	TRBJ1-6	CASSATGAHSPLHF	TGTGCCAGCAGCGCCACAGGGGCCCATTCACCCCTCCACTTT
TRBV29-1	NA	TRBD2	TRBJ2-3	CSATSGGAVDTQYF	TGCAGCGCTACTAGCGGGGGGGCCGTAGATACGCAGTATTTT
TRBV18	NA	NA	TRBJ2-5	CASSPLARETQYF	TGTGCCAGCTCACCACTCGCGAGAGAGACCCAGTACTTC
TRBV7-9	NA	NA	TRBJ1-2	CASRKSSGGGYTF	TGTGCCAGCAGGAAAAGCTCCGGGGGTGGCTACACCTTC
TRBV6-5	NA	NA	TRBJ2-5	CASSYQGLETQYF	TGTGCCAGCAGTTACCAGGGGTTAGAGACCCAGTACTTC
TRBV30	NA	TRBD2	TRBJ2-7	CAAYGLAGVSYEQYF	TGTGCCGCTTATGGACTAGCGGGGGTCTCCTACGAGCAGTACTTC
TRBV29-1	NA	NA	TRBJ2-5	CSVEIGVETQYF	TGCAGCGTTGAAATAGGGGTAGAGACCCAGTACTTC
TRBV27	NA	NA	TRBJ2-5	CASSLIWGAPETQYF	TGTGCCAGCAGTTTAATTTGGGGAGCCCCAGAGACCCAGTACTTC
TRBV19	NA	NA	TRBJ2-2	CASTPRQGIGELFF	TGTGCCAGTACCCCTCGTCAGGGTATCGGGGAGCTGTTTTTT
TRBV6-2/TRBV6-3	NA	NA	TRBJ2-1	CASSYAGVNEQFF	TGTGCCAGCAGTTACGCAGGGGTCAATGAGCAGTTCTTC
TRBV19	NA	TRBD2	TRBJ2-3	CASSVKAGGTSTDTQYF	TGTGCCAGTAGTGTCAAAGCGGGGGGCACCTCCACAGATACGCAGTATTTT
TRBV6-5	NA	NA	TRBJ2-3	CASTKGVSTDTQYF	TGTGCCAGCACCAAGGGGGTAAGCACAGATACGCAGTATTTT
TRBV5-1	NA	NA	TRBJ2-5	CASSLGPSKVETQYF	TGCGCCAGCAGCTTGGGGCCTAGCAAGGTGGAGACCCAGTACTTC
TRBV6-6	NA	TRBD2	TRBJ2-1	CASRHQGGGEGEQFF	TGTGCCAGCAGGCACCAAGGCGGGGGGGAAGGTGAGCAGTTCTTC
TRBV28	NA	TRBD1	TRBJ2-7	CASTHRWDRDTYEQYF	TGTGCCAGCACCCACCGCTGGGACAGGGACACCTACGAGCAGTACTTC
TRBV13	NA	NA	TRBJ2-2	CASSIPGGQVTGELFF	TGTGCCAGCAGCATCCCCGGGGGGCAGGTCACCGGGGAGCTGTTTTTT
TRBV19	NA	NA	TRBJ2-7	CASSRASSYEQYF	TGTGCCAGTAGTAGGGCTTCTTCCTACGAGCAGTACTTC
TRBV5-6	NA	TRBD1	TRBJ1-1	CASSLGGGRTEAFF	TGTGCCAGCAGCCTAGGGGGCGGGAGGACTGAAGCTTTCTTT
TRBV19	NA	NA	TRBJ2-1	CASSNDRYYNEQFF	TGTGCCAGTAGTAATGACAGGTACTACAATGAGCAGTTCTTC